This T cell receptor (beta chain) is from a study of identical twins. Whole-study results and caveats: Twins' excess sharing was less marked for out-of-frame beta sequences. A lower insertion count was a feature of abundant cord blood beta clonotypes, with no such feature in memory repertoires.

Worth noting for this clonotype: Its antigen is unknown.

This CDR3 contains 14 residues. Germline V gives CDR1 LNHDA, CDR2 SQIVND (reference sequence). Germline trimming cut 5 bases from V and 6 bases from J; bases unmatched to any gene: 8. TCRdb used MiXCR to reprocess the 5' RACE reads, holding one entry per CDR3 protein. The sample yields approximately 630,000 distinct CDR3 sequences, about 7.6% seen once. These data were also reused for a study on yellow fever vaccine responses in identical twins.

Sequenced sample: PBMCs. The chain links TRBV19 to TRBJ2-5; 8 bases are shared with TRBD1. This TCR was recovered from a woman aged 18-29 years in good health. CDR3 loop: CASSPLQGVKTQYF. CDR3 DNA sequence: TGTGCCAGTAGTCCCCTACAGGGGGTGAAGACCCAGTACTTC.